This T cell receptor (beta chain) was profiled in a study of shared clonotypes between healthy human individuals. General study results and limits: Having only a few donors restricted how much genetic and exposure-history diversity was captured.

Over several immunoSEQ plates, each subset's genomic DNA was distributed in even portions. TCRdb keeps only in-frame clones here, not all; method: immunoSEQ multiplex PCR. Here the sample spans some 1,100,000 clones, about 80% being singletons. Note on this clone: What it binds is not known.

CDR3 length equals 18 residues. Germline V gives CDR1 SEHNR, CDR2 FQNEAQ (reference sequence). V lost 4 bases to trimming and J lost 9 bases, with 30 bases between them. Donors, without exception, were Caucasian adults residing in Nashville, Tennessee. The chain joins TRBV7-9 to TRBJ2-5, with a weak D call TRBD2 (5 bases). The receptor was isolated from a man aged 18-30 years in good health. Some clones in this sample may be carry-over from other donors' samples. Sequencing was done on a sample of memory CD4+ T cells from PBMCs. Subset indicated: CD45RA-negative fraction. In DNA form, the CDR3 reads TGTGCCAGCAGCTCAGAGGGTCGGGTGTCGGGCAGGTTGAGGCCCCAGTACTTC. Protein sequence: CASSSEGRVSGRLRPQYF.